The TCR beta chain under discussion was sequenced for a study of shared clonotypes between healthy human individuals. Produced via immunoSEQ multiplex PCR; TCRdb's table is partial and in-frame only. This repertoire shows about 2 million clones, over 85% found once; its top ten account for more than 0.9%. Terminally differentiated effector memory CD45RA+ cells were excluded from the naive CD8 cells, which were CD45RO-negative and positively selected for CCR7. Study-wide findings and caveats: The authors expected sequencing depth to affect clonotype sharing among donors. Tissues were not sampled, only blood, and their repertoires likely differ. Represented diversity (both genetic and exposure-history) was limited by the small number of donors.

Remarks on this clone: Its antigen is not known. Other DNA sequences in the same sample also yield this CDR3.

This CDR3 has 11 residues. Germline V gives CDR1 MGHDK, CDR2 SYGVNS. Deletions cut 11 bases from V and 2 bases from J, with 6 bases between. The specimen sequenced was naive CD8+ T cells sorted from blood. The receptor was derived from a man between 18 and 35 years old in good health. The chain joins TRBV25-1 to TRBJ2-2; D unclear. CDR3 sequence (DNA): TGTGCCTCTCGAAACACCGGGGAGCTGTTTTTT. It encodes CASRNTGELFF.